This entry lists 14 T cell receptor beta chains sequenced from one sample in a study of esophageal squamous cell carcinoma under preoperative chemotherapy. TCRdb itself ran the PCR reads through MiXCR, one entry per CDR3 protein. The sample lists some 32,000 distinct CDR3 sequences, 52% occurring once. As to time point: after preoperative PTX-NDP chemotherapy. Collection of the sample occurred from a patient given preoperative chemotherapy. The receptors stem from a human donor with esophageal squamous cell carcinoma. The donor label of this sample is uncertain.

This chain links TRBV12-3 or TRBV12-4 with TRBJ2-3; D gene uncertain. The CDR3 covers 14 residues. The V end lost 5 bases, the J end lost 2 bases, and 11 bases lay between the germline ends. This CDR3 reads CASSRVSYTDTQYF. CDR3 sequence (DNA): TGTGCCAGCAGTCGGGTCTCTTACACAGATACGCAGTATTTT.

V gene TRBV7-9 combines with J gene TRBJ2-5; TRBD1 is a possible D gene (5 bases). Trimming removed 4 bases from V and 1 base from J, with 10 bases in between. This CDR3 contains 14 residues. In germline, CDR1 is SEHNR, CDR2 FQNEAQ (reference sequence). This chain's CDR3 is CASSSVQGQETQYF. Written as DNA, the CDR3 is TGTGCCAGCAGCTCCGTCCAGGGCCAAGAGACCCAGTACTTC.

This clonotype was seen only once. Germline and junction disagree at one end, which may indicate a read error. The chain uses TRBV7-2 and TRBJ2-1, with D perhaps matching TRBD2 (5 bases). The CDR3 spans 16 residues. The germline V gene has CDR1 SGHTA and CDR2 FQGNSA. CDR3 protein: CASSLEADEGSDAQFF. CDR3 sequence (DNA): TGTGCCAGCAGCTTAGAGGCCGACGAGGGCTCCGATGCGCAGTTTTTC.

On this clonotype: The junction differs from germline at one of its ends, possibly a read error. The V and J genes are TRBV6-2 or TRBV6-3 and TRBJ2-3, with D possibly called TRBD1 or TRBD2 (6 bases each). This CDR3 has 15 amino acids. Germline V gives CDR1 MNHEY, CDR2 SVGEGT. CDR3 bases: TGTGCCAGGGGGTCCGGGGGCGGGCGCCCAGAGACGCAGTATTTT. Translation gives CARGSGGGRPETQYF.

This clonotype was observed a handful of times. The rearrangement joins TRBV19 to TRBJ2-7; D is unclear. The CDR3 is 13 residues long. Germline V gene data show CDR1 as LNHDA and CDR2 as SQIVND (reference sequence). V was clipped by 3 bases and J by 4 bases, with 10 bases between them. In DNA form, the CDR3 reads TGTGCCAGTAGTATGTTGAATCGGTACGAGCAGTACTTC. Protein product: CASSMLNRYEQYF. The full variable domain, completed using reference TRBV19 and TRBJ2-7, is DGGITQSPKYLFRKEGQNVTLSCEQNLNHDAMYWYRQDPGQGLRLIYYSQIVNDFQKGDIAEGYSVSREKKESFPLTVTSAQKNPTAFYLCASSMLNRYEQYFGPGTRLTVT.

Regarding this clonotype: One end of the junction does not line up with germline, which may come from a read error. The chain joins TRBV7-2 to TRBJ2-1; 9 bases match TRBD1. Germline V gene data show CDR1 as SGHTA and CDR2 as FQGNSA. The CDR3 contains 15 residues. The CDR3 bases are TGTGCCAGCAGCGCGCACAGGGGGCCTACCCGGGAGCTGTTCTTC. Translation: CASSAHRGPTRELFF.

The sample holds many counts of this clonotype. This could be a read error, since a much larger clone is one nucleotide away. This rearrangement joins TRBV6-1 to TRBJ2-5, with D possibly TRBD2 on 5 matching bases. This CDR3 has 14 amino acids. Looked up from germline, CDR1 is MNHNS and CDR2 is SASEGT. Trimming stripped 6 bases from V and 11 bases from J, with 22 bases between. CDR3 sequence: CASSKLGFGNEQYF. In nucleotides, the CDR3 is TGTGCCAGCAGCAAACTAGGGTTCGGCAATGAGCAGTACTTC.

Regarding this clonotype: One end of the junction is discordant with germline, which a read error may explain. DNA for the CDR3: TGTGCCAGCAGCCGCCTAGGGGGTGCAAACACAGGTGAGCTGTATTTT. It translates to CASSRLGGANTGELYF. V gene TRBV7-8 combines with J gene TRBJ2-2, with a tentative D call TRBD1 (6 bases). The CDR3 runs to 16 residues. Per germline, CDR1 SGHVS and CDR2 FQNEAQ. Together with reference TRBV7-8 and TRBJ2-2, the CDR3 gives the full variable domain: GAGVSQSPRYKVAKRGQDVALRCDPISGHVSLFWYQQALGQGPEFLTYFQNEAQLDKSGLPSDRFFAERPEGSVSTLKIQRTQQEDSAVYLCASSRLGGANTGELYFGEGSRLTVL.

A few counts support this clonotype. V is TRBV7-8 and J is TRBJ2-7; D is perhaps TRBD2 (5 bases). The CDR3 is 14 amino acids. V was cut by 1 base and J by 6 bases, with 13 bases left in between. Germline lookup yields CDR1 SGHVS and CDR2 FQNEAQ. CDR3 loop: CASSLDGSGGEQYF. Written as DNA, the CDR3 is TGTGCCAGCAGCTTAGATGGGTCTGGAGGCGAGCAGTACTTC.

This chain uses TRBV11-2 with TRBJ2-3; TRBD2 agrees at 7 bases. CDR3 length equals 15 residues. The V segment lost 5 bases and the J segment 1 base; nucleotides outside the gene matches: 6. Germline lookup yields CDR1 SGHAT and CDR2 FQNNGV. The CDR3 region has the DNA TGTGCCAGCAGCAGGACGGGACTACGCACAGATACGCAGTATTTT. Its translation is CASSRTGLRTDTQYF.

This clonotype is classed as medium-sized. The V gene is TRBV6-1, the J gene TRBJ2-5; D tentatively reads TRBD1 or TRBD2 (5 bases each). CDR1 is MNHNS and CDR2 is SASEGT in the germline V gene. V lost 6 bases, J lost 2 bases, and 13 bases lay in between. The CDR3 loop spans 14 amino acids. The CDR3 DNA sequence: TGTGCCAGCAGCCGGGACCCTGATCAAGAGACCCAGTACTTC. Residues: CASSRDPDQETQYF.

In its sample, this clonotype was seen many times. V usage is TRBV12-3 or TRBV12-4 and J usage is TRBJ2-1, with D possibly matching TRBD1 (5 bases). The CDR3 is made up of 12 amino acids. Trimming removed 3 bases from V and 10 bases from J, with 10 bases in between. This CDR3 is CASSLQGLEQFF. The CDR3 DNA follows: TGTGCCAGCAGTTTGCAGGGCTTAGAGCAGTTCTTC.

This chain links TRBV27 with TRBJ2-1; maybe TRBD2 (6 bases). The J call is uncertain, as TRBJ2-7 better fits the DNA end. CDR3 length equals 20 residues. Germline V gives CDR1 MNHEY, CDR2 SMNVEV (reference sequence). The CDR3 protein is CASSLSSLGSGPSFSYEQYF. Written as DNA, the CDR3 is TGTGCCAGCAGTTTATCGAGTTTGGGGAGCGGGCCGAGTTTTTCCTACGAGCAGTACTTC.

This clonotype was observed a handful of times. One end of the junction varies from germline; a read error may be responsible. V is TRBV12-3 or TRBV12-4 and J is TRBJ2-3, with 11 positions matching TRBD2. The CDR3 consists of 16 residues. The CDR3 nucleotides are TGTGCCAGCAGTACTACTAGCGGGGGTGACCCAGATACCCAGTATTTT. Its protein product is CASSTTSGGDPDTQYF.